This TCR beta chain was observed in a study of CD8+ T cells in alopecia areata. Reverse transcription of extracted RNA yielded cDNA, which provided the sequencing template. Generated by immunoSEQ multiplex PCR, the TCRdb table keeps only in-frame clones and is missing some. The data show approximately 210,000 clones, with just over 65% seen just once and around 1.2% held by the top ten. V was cut by 4 bases and J by 4 bases, with 9 bases left in between. CDR3 length: 13 residues. Germline values: CDR1 SGHTA, CDR2 FQGNSA. The treatment was: oral pan-JAK inhibitor, 5-10 mg twice daily. To note about this clone: Its antigen is unknown.

Study conclusions and caveats: In lesional scalp, particularly from alopecia totalis/universalis, clonality was higher than in normal scalp. Just one nonresponder means the tie between baseline CD8+ expansion and response stays uncertain.

The starting material was CD4+ T cells sorted from blood, obtained at week 44, from a patient treated with tofacitinib. The receptor was isolated from a human donor with alopecia areata. The chain links TRBV7-2 to TRBJ2-3, with D perhaps TRBD1 (5 bases). The CDR3 spells CASSSGFPDTQYF. The CDR3 DNA is TGTGCCAGCAGCTCAGGGTTCCCAGATACGCAGTATTTT.